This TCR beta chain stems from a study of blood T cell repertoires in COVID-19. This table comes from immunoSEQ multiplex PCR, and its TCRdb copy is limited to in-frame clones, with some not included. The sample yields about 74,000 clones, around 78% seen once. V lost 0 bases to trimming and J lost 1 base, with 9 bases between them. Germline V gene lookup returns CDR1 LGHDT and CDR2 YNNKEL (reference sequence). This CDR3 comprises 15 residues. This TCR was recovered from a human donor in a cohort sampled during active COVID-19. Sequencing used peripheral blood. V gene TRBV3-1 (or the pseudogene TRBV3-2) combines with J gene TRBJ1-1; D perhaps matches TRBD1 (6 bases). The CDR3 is CASSQDQGPNTEAFF. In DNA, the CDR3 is TGTGCCAGCAGCCAAGATCAGGGGCCGAACACTGAAGCTTTCTTT.